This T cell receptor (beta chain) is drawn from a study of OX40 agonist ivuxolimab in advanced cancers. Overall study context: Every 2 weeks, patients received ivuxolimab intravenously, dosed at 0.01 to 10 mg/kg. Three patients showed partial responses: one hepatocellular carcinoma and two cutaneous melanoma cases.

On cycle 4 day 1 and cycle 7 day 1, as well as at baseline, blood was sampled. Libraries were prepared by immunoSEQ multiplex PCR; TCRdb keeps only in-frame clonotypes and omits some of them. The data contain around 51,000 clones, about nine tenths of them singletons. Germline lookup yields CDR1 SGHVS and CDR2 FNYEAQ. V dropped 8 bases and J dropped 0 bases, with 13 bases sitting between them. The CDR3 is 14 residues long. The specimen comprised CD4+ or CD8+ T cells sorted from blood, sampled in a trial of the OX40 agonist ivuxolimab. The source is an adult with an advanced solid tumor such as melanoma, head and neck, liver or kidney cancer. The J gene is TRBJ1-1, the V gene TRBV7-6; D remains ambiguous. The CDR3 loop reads CASATTGVNTEAFF. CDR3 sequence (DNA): TGTGCCAGCGCTACGACCGGGGTGAACACTGAAGCTTTCTTT.